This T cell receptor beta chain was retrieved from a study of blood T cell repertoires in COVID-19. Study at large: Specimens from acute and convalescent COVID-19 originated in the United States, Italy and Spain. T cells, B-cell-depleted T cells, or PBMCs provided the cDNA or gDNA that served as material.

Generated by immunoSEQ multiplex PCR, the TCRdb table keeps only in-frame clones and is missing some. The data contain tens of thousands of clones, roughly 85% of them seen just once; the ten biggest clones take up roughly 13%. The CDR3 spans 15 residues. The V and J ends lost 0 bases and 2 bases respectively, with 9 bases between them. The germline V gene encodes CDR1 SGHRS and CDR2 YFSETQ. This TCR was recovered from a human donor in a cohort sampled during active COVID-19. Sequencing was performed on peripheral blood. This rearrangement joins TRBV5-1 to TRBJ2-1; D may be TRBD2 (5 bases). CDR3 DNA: TGCGCCAGCAGCTTGGAAGGGCGGGCCTACAATGAGCAGTTCTTC. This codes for CASSLEGRAYNEQFF.